These 30 T cell receptor beta chains were all obtained from the same sample, sequenced in a study of blood T cell repertoires in COVID-19. The protocol was immunoSEQ multiplex PCR, while the TCRdb copy is restricted to in-frame clones and leaves out a portion. The sample lists some 370,000 clones, about 89% occurring once. Sequencing was carried out using peripheral blood. The receptors come from a woman in her thirties with COVID-19, enrolled during active disease.

This clone turned up a few times. The chain employs TRBV14 and TRBJ2-7; 8 nucleotides agree with TRBD1. Germline V lookup: CDR1 SGHDN, CDR2 FVKESK. Germline trimming cut 3 bases from V and 7 bases from J; bases unmatched to any gene: 11. There are 15 residues in the CDR3. The CDR3 loop is CASSQGTGQGNEQYF. CDR3 sequence (DNA): TGTGCCAGCAGCCAGGGAACTGGACAGGGCAATGAGCAGTACTTC. The whole variable domain, filled in from reference TRBV14 and TRBJ2-7, reads EAGVTQFPSHSVIEKGQTVTLRCDPISGHDNLYWYRRVMGKEIKFLLHFVKESKQDESGMPNNRFLAERTGGTYSTLKVQPAELEDSGVYFCASSQGTGQGNEQYFGPGTRLTVT.

The chain recombines TRBV5-1 with TRBJ2-3, with D unresolved. Germline V gene data show CDR1 as SGHRS and CDR2 as YFSETQ. V was cut by 0 bases and J by 2 bases, with 10 bases left in between. The CDR3 length is 15 residues. DNA of the CDR3: TGCGCCAGCAGCTTGGGACTTCGGATCACAGATACGCAGTATTTT. Translated: CASSLGLRITDTQYF.

Regarding this clone: The same CDR3 is also encoded by other DNA sequences in this sample. The chain employs TRBV6-5 and TRBJ1-5, with a possible D match to TRBD1 (5 bases). The germline V and J ends were trimmed by 0 bases and 3 bases, with 9 bases remaining between them. This CDR3 spans 15 amino acids. The germline V gene has CDR1 MNHEY and CDR2 SVGAGI. The CDR3 here is CASSYSGASNQPQHF. In DNA, the CDR3 is TGTGCCAGCAGTTACTCAGGGGCGTCCAATCAGCCCCAGCATTTT.

The gene calls are TRBV29-1 and TRBJ2-5, with 9 positions matching TRBD2. V lost 6 bases, J lost 4 bases, and 9 bases stayed unmatched. The CDR3 runs to 14 residues. From germline, CDR1 is SQVTM and CDR2 ANQGSEA. CDR3 nucleotides: TGCAGCGTGGGGGTAGCGGGGGTGGGAGAGACCCAGTACTTC. This gives the protein CSVGVAGVGETQYF.

In this sample, this clone turned up a few times. The chain employs TRBV4-2 and TRBJ2-1, with 7 bases matching TRBD1. Per germline, CDR1 LGHNA and CDR2 YNFKEQ. With 0 bases clipped from V and 4 bases from J, the junction kept 3 bases outside the gene matches. CDR3 size: 15 residues. The CDR3 reads CASSQDRDSYNEQFF. In nucleotides, the CDR3 is TGTGCCAGCAGCCAAGACCGGGACAGTTACAATGAGCAGTTCTTC.

This clone was seen a handful of times. The rearrangement joins TRBV3-1 (or the pseudogene TRBV3-2) to TRBJ2-7; D unclear. This CDR3 is built from 12 residues. Trimming shortened V by 2 bases and J by 3 bases, and 5 bases separated the two germline ends. Germline CDR1 is LGHDT and CDR2 is YNNKEL (reference sequence). CDR3: CASSQSNYEQYF. Here the CDR3 DNA reads TGTGCCAGCAGCCAATCCAACTACGAGCAGTACTTC.

Of note for this clone: This may arise from a read error, as a much more abundant clone is one base away. Distinct nucleotide sequences in the sample also encode this CDR3. The chain joins TRBV2 to TRBJ2-7, with no clear D. Germline-derived CDR1 and CDR2 are SNHLY and FYNNEI. The CDR3 extends over 12 amino acids. With 1 base removed from V and 3 bases from J, the gap between germline ends came to 4 bases. The DNA for the CDR3 is TGTGCCAGCAGTGAAGGAGGCTACGAGCAGTACTTC. It translates to CASSEGGYEQYF. Full variable domain (missing parts from reference TRBV2 and TRBJ2-7): EPEVTQTPSHQVTQMGQEVILRCVPISNHLYFYWYRQILGQKVEFLVSFYNNEISEKSEIFDDQFSVERPDGSNFTLKIRSTKLEDSAMYFCASSEGGYEQYFGPGTRLTVT.

V is TRBV28 and J is TRBJ1-6; a weak D match, TRBD1 (5 bases). The ends were cut back, 4 bases at V and 8 bases at J, with 18 bases in the middle. Per the germline V gene, CDR1 is MDHEN and CDR2 is SYDVKM. The CDR3 length is 16 residues. The CDR3, as DNA: TGTGCCAGCAGTTACCCCGGGCAGGGTAGGGATTCACCCCTCCACTTT. Translation gives CASSYPGQGRDSPLHF.

V is TRBV29-1 and J is TRBJ1-1; D is undetermined. There are 11 residues in the CDR3. Germline V gene sequence: CDR1 SQVTM, CDR2 ANQGSEA. Trimming removed 3 bases from V and 1 base from J, with 3 bases in between. The CDR3, as DNA: TGCAGCGTTGAGAGGAACACTGAAGCTTTCTTT. This codes for CSVERNTEAFF.

V and J are TRBV6-5 and TRBJ2-3; 7 nucleotides agree with TRBD1. J lost 6 bases, V lost 6 bases, and 6 bases had no gene match. CDR1 MNHEY and CDR2 SVGAGI come from the germline V gene. The CDR3 has 13 amino acids. CDR3 in DNA: TGTGCCAGCAGCACACAGGGGCGGGATACGCAGTATTTT. It is translated as CASSTQGRDTQYF.

This clone was detected only a few times. The V gene is TRBV28, the J gene TRBJ2-7; TRBD2 matches at 7 bases. CDR3 length: 14 amino acids. Trimming removed 5 bases from V and 3 bases from J; junction bases left unmatched: 7. Germline CDR1 is MDHEN and CDR2 is SYDVKM. The CDR3 sequence is CASSLTAGNYEQYF. In DNA, the CDR3 is TGTGCCAGCAGTCTCACAGCGGGGAACTACGAGCAGTACTTC.

The chain's CDR3 is CASSVALAGDTDTQYF. Here the CDR3 DNA reads TGTGCCAGCAGCGTAGCTCTAGCGGGAGACACAGATACGCAGTATTTT. V gene TRBV9 combines with J gene TRBJ2-3, with 10 nucleotides matching TRBD2. V lost 0 bases and J lost 2; bases outside the gene matches: 3. In germline, CDR1 is SGDLS, CDR2 YYNGEE. This CDR3 spans 16 amino acids.

This clone was seen at least ten times. The CDR3 is CASSQNLAGGETQYF. The CDR3 nucleotides read TGCGCCAGCAGCCAAAATCTAGCGGGAGGGGAGACCCAGTACTTC. The chain combines TRBV4-3 with TRBJ2-5; the match to TRBD2 covers 12 bases. J lost 5 bases, V lost 2 bases, and 3 bases had no gene match. Looked up from germline, CDR1 is LGHNA and CDR2 is YSLEER. The CDR3 is made up of 15 amino acids.

V gene TRBV6-5 combines with J gene TRBJ2-1; 9 bases agree with TRBD2. This CDR3 contains 15 residues. CDR1 and CDR2 (germline): MNHEY, SVGAGI. The trim removed 0 bases at V and 9 bases at J, leaving 6 bases unmatched. CDR3: CASSYSGLAHGEQFF. CDR3 DNA sequence: TGTGCCAGCAGTTACTCGGGACTAGCTCACGGTGAGCAGTTCTTC.

The chain has TRBV29-1 and TRBJ2-1, with a possible D match to TRBD1 (5 bases). V gave up 4 bases and J gave up 8 bases, with 12 bases separating them. Looked up from germline, CDR1 is SQVTM and CDR2 is ANQGSEA. The CDR3 sequence is 12 residues long. CDR3: CSVVKGLDEQFF. CDR3 nucleotide sequence: TGCAGCGTTGTTAAGGGGTTGGATGAGCAGTTCTTC.

The chain couples TRBV9 to TRBJ2-1; the match to TRBD2 covers 8 bases. Germline CDR1 reads SGDLS; CDR2 reads YYNGEE. The CDR3 length is 15 residues. Unmatched junction bases numbered 9, after V lost 5 bases and J lost 5 bases. This CDR3 reads CASSPGTSVDNEQFF. In nucleotides, the CDR3 is TGTGCCAGCAGTCCCGGGACTAGTGTCGACAATGAGCAGTTCTTC.

V gene TRBV28 combines with J gene TRBJ2-1; 11 nucleotides align to TRBD2. CDR3 length: 15 amino acids. Germline trimming cut 4 bases from V and 7 bases from J; bases unmatched to any gene: 6. Germline V lookup: CDR1 MDHEN, CDR2 SYDVKM. In nucleotides, the CDR3 is TGTGCCAGCAGTTCACCGTCTAGCGGGAGGAATGAGCAGTTCTTC. Translated, it gives CASSSPSSGRNEQFF.

The chain is built from TRBV10-1 and TRBJ2-7; TRBD1 aligns across 8 bases. This CDR3 spans 15 amino acids. V gave up 2 bases and J gave up 4 bases; unmatched junction bases: 7. Germline CDR1 WNHNN, CDR2 SYGVQD (reference sequence). CDR3 in amino acids: CASSELDRGLYEQYF. For the CDR3, the DNA is TGCGCCAGCAGTGAGCTAGACAGGGGTCTATACGAGCAGTACTTC.

V and J are TRBV5-1 and TRBJ1-2, with D unclear. Trimming left V 4 bases short and J 3 bases short, with 16 bases between. The CDR3 is 15 residues long. Germline-derived CDR1 and CDR2 are SGHRS and YFSETQ. The DNA of the CDR3 is TGCGCCAGCAGCCCCCGAGGGCCGGGAGACTATGGCTACACCTTC. Amino acid sequence: CASSPRGPGDYGYTF.

V usage is TRBV21-1 and J usage is TRBJ1-6. TRBV21-1 is designated a pseudogene. The CDR3 sequence is 16 residues long. This CDR3 reads CASSPHTRQINSPLHF. The CDR3 coding sequence is TGTGCCAGCAGCCCTCATACGAGGCAGATTAATTCACCCCTCCACTTT.

The V and J genes are TRBV6-5 and TRBJ1-4; 9 nucleotides agree with TRBD1. Germline V lookup: CDR1 MNHEY, CDR2 SVGAGI. V lost 7 bases and J lost 8; bases outside the gene matches: 8. This CDR3 is built from 14 residues. The DNA of the CDR3 is TGTGCCAGCAAACTACAGGGGGCGGGGGAAAAACTGTTTTTT. The encoded protein is CASKLQGAGEKLFF.

The genes are TRBV4-1 and TRBJ1-2, with D tentatively TRBD1 (5 bases). The CDR3 sequence is 14 residues long. Germline-derived CDR1 and CDR2 are MGHRA and YSYEKL. V lost 2 bases to trimming and J lost 3 bases, with 10 bases between them. The CDR3 region is CASSQQTTDYGYTF. CDR3 DNA: TGCGCCAGCAGCCAACAGACGACAGACTATGGCTACACCTTC.

The rearrangement uses TRBV7-2 and TRBJ2-7; 10 positions match TRBD2. The CDR3 runs to 15 residues. Per germline, CDR1 SGHTA and CDR2 FQGNSA. V was pared by 0 bases and J by 3 bases, with 2 bases of the junction left unmatched. The CDR3 spells CASSLAASGSYEQYF. Here the CDR3 DNA reads TGTGCCAGCAGCTTAGCGGCTAGCGGGAGCTACGAGCAGTACTTC.

V is TRBV2 and J is TRBJ2-5; TRBD1 matches 9 bases. From germline, CDR1 is SNHLY and CDR2 FYNNEI. V lost 10 bases to trimming and J lost 3 bases; unmatched junction nucleotides: 9. CDR3 size: 14 residues. The CDR3 is CATKLQGAEETQYF. The CDR3 bases are TGTGCCACCAAACTACAGGGGGCGGAAGAGACCCAGTACTTC.

The CDR3 nucleotides are TGTGCCAGCCGTCCGGGGGGACAGGGGACCGGGGAGCTGTTTTTT. Its translation: CASRPGGQGTGELFF. This chain uses TRBV28 with TRBJ2-2; TRBD1 aligns across 10 bases. J gave up 5 bases and V 8 bases, and 8 bases lay outside the gene matches. This CDR3 is 15 amino acids long. The germline V gene encodes CDR1 MDHEN and CDR2 SYDVKM. The full variable domain, its missing parts supplied by reference TRBV28 and TRBJ2-2, is DVKVTQSSRYLVKRTGEKVFLECVQDMDHENMFWYRQDPGLGLRLIYFSYDVKMKEKGDIPEGYSVSREKKERFSLILESASTNQTSMYLCASRPGGQGTGELFFGEGSRLTVL.

Only one count was recorded for this clone. The rearrangement joins TRBV7-3 to TRBJ2-1; unclear D gene. This CDR3 has 13 residues. Germline V gene data show CDR1 as SGHTA and CDR2 as FQGTGA. The V and J ends lost 4 bases and 4 bases respectively, with 8 bases between them. The CDR3 bases are TGTGCCAGCAGCTCTACCTATTACAATGAGCAGTTCTTC. Translating gives CASSSTYYNEQFF.

The chain employs TRBV21-1 and TRBJ2-2; the tabulated D call, TRBD2, remains unverified against the DNA. TRBV21-1 is a pseudogene segment. The CDR3 length is 16 residues. This chain's CDR3 is CASSKAQVAGTGELFF. The CDR3 DNA follows: TGTGCCAGCAGCAAAGCGCAGGTAGCGGGGACCGGGGAGCTGTTTTTT.

The chain uses TRBV10-3 and TRBJ2-6; 7 bases fit TRBD1. The CDR3 loop spans 18 amino acids. V shed 3 bases, J shed 0 bases, and the junction held 8 bases outside the gene matches. Germline values: CDR1 ENHRY, CDR2 SYGVKD. Here the CDR3 DNA reads TGTGCCATCAGTGATCGTACAGGGGTAGCCTCTGGGGCCAACGTCCTGACTTTC. It codes for CAISDRTGVASGANVLTF.

The CDR3 DNA sequence: TGTGCCAGCAGTGGGGCGCGACCTAGCACAGATACGCAGTATTTT. Translating gives CASSGARPSTDTQYF. The chain has TRBV25-1 and TRBJ2-3; no clear D. The V end lost 4 bases, the J end lost 0 bases, and 11 bases lay between the germline ends. The CDR3 contains 15 residues. From germline, CDR1 is MGHDK and CDR2 SYGVNS.

The V call is TRBV6-5, the J call TRBJ2-2, with D perhaps TRBD1 (6 bases). This CDR3 is built from 15 residues. The germline V gene has CDR1 MNHEY and CDR2 SVGAGI. Trimming removed 4 bases from V and 9 bases from J, with 18 bases in between. This chain's CDR3 is CASSSILTGTRELFF. In DNA form, the CDR3 reads TGTGCCAGCAGTTCTATCCTAACAGGGACCCGGGAGCTGTTTTTT.